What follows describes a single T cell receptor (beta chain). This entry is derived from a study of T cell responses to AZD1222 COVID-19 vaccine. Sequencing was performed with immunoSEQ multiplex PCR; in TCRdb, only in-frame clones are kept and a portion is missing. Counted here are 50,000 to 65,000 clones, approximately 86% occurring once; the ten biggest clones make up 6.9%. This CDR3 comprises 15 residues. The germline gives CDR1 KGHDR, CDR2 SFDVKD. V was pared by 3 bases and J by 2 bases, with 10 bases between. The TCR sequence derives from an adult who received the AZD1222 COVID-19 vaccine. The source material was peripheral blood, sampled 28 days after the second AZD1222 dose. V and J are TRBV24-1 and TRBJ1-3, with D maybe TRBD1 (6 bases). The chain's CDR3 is CATSDTGLAGNTIYF. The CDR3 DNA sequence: TGTGCCACCAGTGATACAGGGTTGGCTGGAAACACCATATATTTT.